The 4 T cell receptor beta chains listed next were all sequenced from one sample in a study of T-cell reconstitution after alpha-beta-depleted transplantation in children. Unique molecular identifiers were used to barcode this TCRbeta library. MiXCR was run by TCRdb on the PCR reads, yielding one entry per CDR3 protein. The sample yields almost 500,000 distinct CDR3 sequences, about 10% seen once. The sequencing used PBMCs, collected before TCRalphabeta/CD19-depleted stem cell transplant. The receptors come from a child aged 2 to 15 with inherited bone marrow failure, due to receive a stem cell transplant.

This clonotype was seen ten or more times. The chain carries TRBV5-6 and TRBJ2-2; D gene ambiguous. Looked up from germline, CDR1 is SGHDT and CDR2 is YYEEEE. This CDR3 is 12 amino acids long. With 2 bases removed from V and 7 bases from J, the gap between germline ends came to 6 bases. CDR3 loop: CASSFINGELFF. The CDR3 nucleotides are TGTGCCAGCAGCTTTATAAACGGGGAGCTGTTTTTT.

This clonotype was seen at least ten times. The CDR3 nucleotides read TGCAGTGCTAGAGATTTTCGGACTAGCGACGAGCAGTACTTC. Protein sequence: CSARDFRTSDEQYF. J is TRBJ2-7 and V is TRBV20-1, with 9 bases fitting TRBD2. CDR1 is DFQATT and CDR2 is SNEGSKA in the germline V gene (reference sequence). The CDR3 is 14 residues long. V dropped 0 bases and J dropped 5; count of bases not matched to a gene: 5.

This clonotype was counted a few times. This rearrangement joins TRBV5-4 to TRBJ2-1; D possibly corresponds to TRBD2 (6 bases). The length of the CDR3 is 15 residues. Trimming removed 4 bases from V and 7 bases from J, with 18 bases in between. Germline assignment: CDR1 SGHNT and CDR2 YYREEE (reference sequence). The CDR3 DNA follows: TGTGCCAGCAGCGTGCCGGGACTCGGCGTAAATGAGCAGTTCTTC. The encoded protein is CASSVPGLGVNEQFF.

This clonotype occurred many times. The chain combines TRBV4-2 with TRBJ2-5; no clear D gene. Trimming removed 0 bases from V and 2 bases from J, with 4 bases in between. The CDR3 is 13 amino acids. The germline CDR1 and CDR2 sequences are LGHNA and YNFKEQ. CDR3 bases: TGTGCCAGCAGCCAAGAGGGTCAAGAGACCCAGTACTTC. It codes for CASSQEGQETQYF.